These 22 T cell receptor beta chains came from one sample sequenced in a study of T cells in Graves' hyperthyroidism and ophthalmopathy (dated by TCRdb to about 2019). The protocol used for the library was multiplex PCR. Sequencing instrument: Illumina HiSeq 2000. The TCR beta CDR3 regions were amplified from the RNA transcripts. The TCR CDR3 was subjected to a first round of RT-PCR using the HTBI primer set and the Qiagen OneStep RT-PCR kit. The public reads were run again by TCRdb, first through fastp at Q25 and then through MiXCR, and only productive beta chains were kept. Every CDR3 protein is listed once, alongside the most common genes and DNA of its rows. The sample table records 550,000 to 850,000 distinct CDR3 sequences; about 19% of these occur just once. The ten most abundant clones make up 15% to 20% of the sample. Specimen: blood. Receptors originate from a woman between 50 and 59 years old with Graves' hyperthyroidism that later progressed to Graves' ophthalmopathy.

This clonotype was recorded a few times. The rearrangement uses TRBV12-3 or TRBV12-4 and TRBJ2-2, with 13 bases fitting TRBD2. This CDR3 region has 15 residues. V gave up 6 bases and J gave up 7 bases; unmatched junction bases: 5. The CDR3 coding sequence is TGTGCCAGCAGAACTAGCGGGGGGGCCATCGGGGAGCTGTTTTTT. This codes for CASRTSGGAIGELFF.

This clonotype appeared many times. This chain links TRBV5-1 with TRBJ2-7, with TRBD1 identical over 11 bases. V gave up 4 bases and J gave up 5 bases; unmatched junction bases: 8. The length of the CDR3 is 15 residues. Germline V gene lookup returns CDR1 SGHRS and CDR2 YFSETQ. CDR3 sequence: CASSPAGQGVDEQYF. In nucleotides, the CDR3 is TGCGCCAGCAGCCCCGCGGGACAGGGGGTCGACGAGCAGTACTTC. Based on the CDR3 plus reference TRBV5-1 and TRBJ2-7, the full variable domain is KAGVTQTPRYLIKTRGQQVTLSCSPISGHRSVSWYQQTPGQGLQFLFEYFSETQRNKGNFPGRFSGRQFSNSRSEMNVSTLELGDSALYLCASSPAGQGVDEQYFGPGTRLTVT.

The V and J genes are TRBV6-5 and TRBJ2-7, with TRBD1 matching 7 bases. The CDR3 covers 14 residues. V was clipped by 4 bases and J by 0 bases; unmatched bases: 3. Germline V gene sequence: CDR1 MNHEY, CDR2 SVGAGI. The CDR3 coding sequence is TGTGCCAGCAGTTTAAAGGGGGCCTCCTACGAGCAGTACTTC. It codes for CASSLKGASYEQYF.

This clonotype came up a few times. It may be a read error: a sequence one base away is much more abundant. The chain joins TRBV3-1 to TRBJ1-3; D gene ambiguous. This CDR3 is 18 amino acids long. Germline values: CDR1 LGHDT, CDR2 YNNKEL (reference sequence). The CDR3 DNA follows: TGTGCCAGCAGCCAAGATCTAAGTCAGCTGAGCTCTGGAAGCACCATATATTTT. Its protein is CASSQDLSQLSSGSTIYF.

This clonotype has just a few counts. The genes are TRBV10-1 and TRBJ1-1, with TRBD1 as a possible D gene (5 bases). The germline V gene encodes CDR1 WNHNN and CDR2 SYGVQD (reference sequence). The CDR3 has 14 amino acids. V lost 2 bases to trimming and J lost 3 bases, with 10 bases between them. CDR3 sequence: CASSETRGDTEAFF. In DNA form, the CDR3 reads TGCGCCAGCAGTGAGACCAGAGGGGACACTGAAGCTTTCTTT.

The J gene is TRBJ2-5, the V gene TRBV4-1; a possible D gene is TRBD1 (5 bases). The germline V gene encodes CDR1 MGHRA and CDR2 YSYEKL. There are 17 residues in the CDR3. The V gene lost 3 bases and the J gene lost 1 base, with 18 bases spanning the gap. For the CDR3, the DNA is TGCGCCAGCAGCCAGACCCACGAGAGGACACGCCAAGAGACCCAGTACTTC. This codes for CASSQTHERTRQETQYF.

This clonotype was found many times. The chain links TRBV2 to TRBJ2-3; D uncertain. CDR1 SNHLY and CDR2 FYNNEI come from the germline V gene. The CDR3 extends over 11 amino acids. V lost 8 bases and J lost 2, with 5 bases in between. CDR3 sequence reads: CASGYTDTQYF. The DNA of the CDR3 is TGTGCCAGCGGGTACACAGATACGCAGTATTTT.

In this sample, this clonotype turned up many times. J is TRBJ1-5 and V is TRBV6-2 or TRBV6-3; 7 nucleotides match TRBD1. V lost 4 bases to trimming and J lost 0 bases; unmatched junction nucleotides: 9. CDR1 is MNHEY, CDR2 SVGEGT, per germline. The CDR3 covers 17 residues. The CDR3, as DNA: TGTGCCAGCAGTTCCCACCGGGACAGCTATAGCAATCAGCCCCAGCATTTT. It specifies CASSSHRDSYSNQPQHF.

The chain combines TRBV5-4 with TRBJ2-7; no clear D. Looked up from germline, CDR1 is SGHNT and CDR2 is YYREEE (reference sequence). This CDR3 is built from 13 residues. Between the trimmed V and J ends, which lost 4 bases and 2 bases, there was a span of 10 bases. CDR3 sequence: CASSNGVTYEQYF. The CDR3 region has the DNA TGTGCCAGCAGCAATGGGGTCACCTACGAGCAGTACTTC.

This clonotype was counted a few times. The CDR3, as DNA: TGTGCCAGCTCACCACCACGGCCCTTGAACACTGAAGCTTTCTTT. This sequence encodes CASSPPRPLNTEAFF. This chain uses TRBV18 with TRBJ1-1, with no clear D. The CDR3 is 15 amino acids. Germline loops: CDR1 KGHSH, CDR2 LQKENI. V was cut by 0 bases and J by 0 bases, with 8 bases left in between.

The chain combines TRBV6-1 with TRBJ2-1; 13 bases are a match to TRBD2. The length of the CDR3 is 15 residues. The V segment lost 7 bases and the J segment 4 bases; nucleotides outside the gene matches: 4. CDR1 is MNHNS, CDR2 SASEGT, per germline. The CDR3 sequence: CASTLTSGGYNEQFF. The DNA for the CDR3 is TGTGCCAGCACTCTGACTAGCGGGGGGTACAATGAGCAGTTCTTC.

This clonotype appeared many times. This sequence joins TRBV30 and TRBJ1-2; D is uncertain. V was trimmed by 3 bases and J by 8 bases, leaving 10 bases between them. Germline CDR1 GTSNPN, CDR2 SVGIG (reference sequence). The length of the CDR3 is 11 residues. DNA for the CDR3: TGTGCCTGGAGGGATGTCGGGGGCTACACCTTC. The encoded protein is CAWRDVGGYTF. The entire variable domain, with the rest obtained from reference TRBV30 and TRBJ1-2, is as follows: SQTIHQWPATLVQPVGSPLSLECTVEGTSNPNLYWYRQAAGRGLQLLFYSVGIGQISSEVPQNLSASRPQDRQFILSSKKLLLSDSGFYLCAWRDVGGYTFGSGTRLTVV.

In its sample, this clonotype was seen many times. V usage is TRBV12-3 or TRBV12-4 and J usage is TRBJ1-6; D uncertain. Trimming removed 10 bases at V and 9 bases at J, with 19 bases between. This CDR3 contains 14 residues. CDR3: CATNRAPKGSPLHF. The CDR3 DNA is TGTGCCACCAACCGGGCCCCGAAGGGTTCACCCCTCCACTTT.

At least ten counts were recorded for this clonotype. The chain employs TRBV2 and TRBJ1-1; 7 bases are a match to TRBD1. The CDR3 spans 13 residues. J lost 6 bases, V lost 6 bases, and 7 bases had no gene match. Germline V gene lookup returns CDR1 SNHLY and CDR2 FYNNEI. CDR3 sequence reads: CASRQQGFAEAFF. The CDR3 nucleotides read TGTGCCAGCAGGCAACAGGGGTTCGCTGAAGCTTTCTTT.

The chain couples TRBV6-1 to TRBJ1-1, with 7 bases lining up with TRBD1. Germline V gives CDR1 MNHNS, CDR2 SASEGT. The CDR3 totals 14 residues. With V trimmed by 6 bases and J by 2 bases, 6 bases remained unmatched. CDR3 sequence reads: CASRGTVPNTEAFF. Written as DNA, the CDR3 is TGTGCCAGCAGGGGGACAGTCCCCAACACTGAAGCTTTCTTT.

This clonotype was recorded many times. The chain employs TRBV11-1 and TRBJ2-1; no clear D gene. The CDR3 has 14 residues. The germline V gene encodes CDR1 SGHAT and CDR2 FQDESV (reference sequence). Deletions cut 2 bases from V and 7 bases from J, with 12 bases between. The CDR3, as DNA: TGTGCCAGCAGCTTACCCTTTGGGCGTAATGAGCAGTTCTTC. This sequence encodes CASSLPFGRNEQFF. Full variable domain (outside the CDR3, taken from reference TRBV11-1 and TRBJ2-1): EAEVAQSPRYKITEKSQAVAFWCDPISGHATLYWYRQILGQGPELLVQFQDESVVDDSQLPKDRFSAERLKGVDSTLKIQPAELGDSAMYLCASSLPFGRNEQFFGPGTRLTVL.

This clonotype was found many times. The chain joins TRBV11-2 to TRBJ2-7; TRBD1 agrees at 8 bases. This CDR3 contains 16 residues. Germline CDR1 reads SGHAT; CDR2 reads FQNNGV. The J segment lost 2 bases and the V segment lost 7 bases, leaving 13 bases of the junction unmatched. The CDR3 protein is CASNKGNRDRTYEQYF. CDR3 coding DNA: TGTGCCAGCAACAAAGGAAACCGGGACAGGACCTACGAGCAGTACTTC. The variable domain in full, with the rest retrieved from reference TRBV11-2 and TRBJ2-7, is EAGVAQSPRYKIIEKRQSVAFWCNPISGHATLYWYQQILGQGPKLLIQFQNNGVVDDSQLPKDRFSAERLKGVDSTLKIQPAKLEDSAVYLCASNKGNRDRTYEQYFGPGTRLTVT.

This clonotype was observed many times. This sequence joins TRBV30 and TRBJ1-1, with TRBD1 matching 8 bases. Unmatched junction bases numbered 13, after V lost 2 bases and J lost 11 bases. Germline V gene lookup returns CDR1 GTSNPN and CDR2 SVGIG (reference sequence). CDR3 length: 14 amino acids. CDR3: CAWSLSLRTGWAFF. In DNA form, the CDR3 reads TGTGCCTGGAGTCTATCACTACGGACAGGGTGGGCTTTCTTT.

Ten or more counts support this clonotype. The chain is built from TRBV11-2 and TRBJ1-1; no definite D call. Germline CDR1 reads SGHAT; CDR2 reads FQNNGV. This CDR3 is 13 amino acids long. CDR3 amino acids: CASGWALNTEAFF. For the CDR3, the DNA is TGTGCAAGCGGCTGGGCATTGAACACTGAAGCTTTCTTT.

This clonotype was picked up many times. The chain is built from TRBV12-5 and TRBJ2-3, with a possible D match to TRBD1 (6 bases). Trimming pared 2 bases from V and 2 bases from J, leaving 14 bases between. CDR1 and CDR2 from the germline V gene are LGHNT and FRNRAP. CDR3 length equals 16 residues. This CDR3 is CASGLFPDRLTDTQYF. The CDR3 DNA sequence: TGTGCTAGTGGTTTGTTCCCGGACAGACTCACAGATACGCAGTATTTT.

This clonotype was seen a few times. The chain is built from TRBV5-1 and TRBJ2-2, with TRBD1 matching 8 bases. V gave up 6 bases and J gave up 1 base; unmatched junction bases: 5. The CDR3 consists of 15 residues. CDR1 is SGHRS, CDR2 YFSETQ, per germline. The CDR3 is CASTLGTGNTGELFF. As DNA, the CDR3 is TGCGCCAGCACCCTCGGGACAGGGAACACCGGGGAGCTGTTTTTT. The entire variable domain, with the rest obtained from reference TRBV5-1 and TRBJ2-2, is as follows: KAGVTQTPRYLIKTRGQQVTLSCSPISGHRSVSWYQQTPGQGLQFLFEYFSETQRNKGNFPGRFSGRQFSNSRSEMNVSTLELGDSALYLCASTLGTGNTGELFFGEGSRLTVL.

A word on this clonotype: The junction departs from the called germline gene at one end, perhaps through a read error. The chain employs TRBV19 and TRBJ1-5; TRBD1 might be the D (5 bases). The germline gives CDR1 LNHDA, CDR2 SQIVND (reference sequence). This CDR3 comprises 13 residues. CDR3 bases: TGTGCCAATAGTGGGGGAATCGGGCAGCCCCAGCATTTT. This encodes CANSGGIGQPQHF. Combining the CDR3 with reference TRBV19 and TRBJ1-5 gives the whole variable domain DGGITQSPKYLFRKEGQNVTLSCEQNLNHDAMYWYRQDPGQGLRLIYYSQIVNDFQKGDIAEGYSVSREKKESFPLTVTSAQKNPTAFYLCANSGGIGQPQHFGDGTRLSIL.